These T cell receptor beta chains were read from a single sample in a study of T cell responses to AZD1222 COVID-19 vaccine. The repertoire was sequenced with immunoSEQ multiplex PCR; TCRdb's copy has only in-frame clones and lacks some. The profile covers about 180,000 clones, with around nine tenths appearing a single time and 1.5% to 2% taken by the ten largest. This specimen consisted of peripheral blood, obtained on day 0 of AZD1222 vaccination. All receptors come from an adult in good health. Each CDR3 is given with its conserved first and last residue. Fields, in order: V gene, clone size, J gene, D gene, CDR3 DNA, CDR3 protein. D genes are given only for firm matches. Part of the rows lack a size; the others show once, few, many or a class for expanded clones.

TRBV30,once,TRBJ1-5,.,TGTGCCTGGAGTCCGGGCAGTTATAGCAATCAGCCCCAGCATTTT,CAWSPGSYSNQPQHF
TRBV6-5,.,TRBJ1-1,.,TGTGCCAGCAGTTACCGAGGGGAAGCTTTCTTT,CASSYRGEAFF
TRBV9,few,TRBJ1-5,.,TGTGCCAGCAGAAAGGAGCTGATTAGCAATCAGCCCCAGCATTTT,CASRKELISNQPQHF
TRBV7-2,.,TRBJ2-7,.,TGTGCCAGCAGCCTTAGCGGAGCTCGCTCCTACGAGCAGTACTTC,CASSLSGARSYEQYF
TRBV7-9,.,TRBJ1-6,.,TGTGCCAGCAGTAAGCGGGGACCGGGTTCACCCCTCCACTTT,CASSKRGPGSPLHF
TRBV7-3,.,TRBJ2-1,TRBD2,TGTGCCAGCAGCTCGGGACTAGCGGGGGGCCAGGATGAGCAGTTCTTC,CASSSGLAGGQDEQFF
TRBV7-3,.,TRBJ2-2,TRBD2,TGTGCCAGCAGCTTTGGTAGCGGGAGGGCCGTAACCGGGGAGCTGTTTTTT,CASSFGSGRAVTGELFF
TRBV28,.,TRBJ1-2,.,TGTGCCAGCAGTTCCACCCGGACAGGCTACACCTTC,CASSSTRTGYTF
TRBV7-8,few,TRBJ1-5,.,TGTGCCAGCAGCTTAGCCAGGGAAAACCAGCCCCAGCATTTT,CASSLARENQPQHF
TRBV5-4,.,TRBJ2-7,TRBD1,TGTGCCAGCAGTATCCCGGGACAGGGTATCTACGAGCAGTACTTC,CASSIPGQGIYEQYF
TRBV29-1,.,TRBJ1-5,TRBD1,TGCAGCGTTGTCCCCGGGACAGGTAATCAGCCCCAGCATTTT,CSVVPGTGNQPQHF